This TCR beta chain was profiled in a study of shared clonotypes between healthy human individuals. Study-wide findings and caveats: Among non-shared clonotypes, generation probabilities were lower than among those shared by all four donors.

CD4+ cells underwent separation, giving CD45RA+ naive and CD45RA-negative memory subsets. This clone was picked up one time. Its antigen is undetermined. The CDR3 sequence is 16 residues long. CDR1 and CDR2 (germline): SGHAT, FQNNGV. The germline V and J ends were trimmed by 1 base and 2 bases, with 14 bases remaining between them. Sequenced by immunoSEQ multiplex PCR; TCRdb stores in-frame clones only, minus some. This sample yields 2 million to 3 million clones, of which 80% to 95% are seen a single time; about 0.39% belongs to the top ten. The sample comprised naive CD4+ T cells from PBMCs. Subset indicated: CD45RA+ positively selected. This receptor was obtained from a man between 18 and 35 years old in good health. Some clones in this sample may be carry-over from other donors' samples. This chain joins TRBV11-2 and TRBJ1-2; possible D gene TRBD1, 6 bases. The DNA for the CDR3 is TGTGCCAGCAGCTTAGGCCGGGACACCTTCAACTATGGCTACACCTTC. Encoded protein: CASSLGRDTFNYGYTF.